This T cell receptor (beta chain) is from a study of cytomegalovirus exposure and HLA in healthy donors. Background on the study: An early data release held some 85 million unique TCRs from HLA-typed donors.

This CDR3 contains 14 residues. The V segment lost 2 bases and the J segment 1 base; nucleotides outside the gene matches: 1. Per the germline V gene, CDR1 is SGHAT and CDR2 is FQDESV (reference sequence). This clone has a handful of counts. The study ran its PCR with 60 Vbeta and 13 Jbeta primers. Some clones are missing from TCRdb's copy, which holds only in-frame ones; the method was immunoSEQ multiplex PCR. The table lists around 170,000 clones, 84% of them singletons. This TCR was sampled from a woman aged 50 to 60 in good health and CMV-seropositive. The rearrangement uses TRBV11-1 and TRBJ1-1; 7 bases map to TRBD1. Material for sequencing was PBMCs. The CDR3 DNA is TGTGCCAGCAGCTTAAGACAGGGGAACACTGAAGCTTTCTTT. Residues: CASSLRQGNTEAFF.